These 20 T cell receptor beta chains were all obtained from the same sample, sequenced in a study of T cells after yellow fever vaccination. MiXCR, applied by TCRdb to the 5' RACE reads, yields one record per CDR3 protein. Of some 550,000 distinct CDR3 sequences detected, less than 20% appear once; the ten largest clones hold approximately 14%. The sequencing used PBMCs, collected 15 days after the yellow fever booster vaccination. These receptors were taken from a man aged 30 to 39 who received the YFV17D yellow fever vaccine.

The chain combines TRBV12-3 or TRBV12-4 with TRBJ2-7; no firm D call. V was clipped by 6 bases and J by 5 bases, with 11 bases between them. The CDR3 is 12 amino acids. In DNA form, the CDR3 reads TGTGCCAGCAGCCGAACGAGGCACGAGCAGTACTTC. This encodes CASSRTRHEQYF.

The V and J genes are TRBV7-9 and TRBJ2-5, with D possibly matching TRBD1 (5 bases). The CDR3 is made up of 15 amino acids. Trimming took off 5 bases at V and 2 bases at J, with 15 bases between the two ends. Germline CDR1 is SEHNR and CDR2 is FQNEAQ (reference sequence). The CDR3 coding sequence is TGTGCCAGCAGCGCGGCAGGGATTCTGCAAGAGACCCAGTACTTC. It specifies CASSAAGILQETQYF.

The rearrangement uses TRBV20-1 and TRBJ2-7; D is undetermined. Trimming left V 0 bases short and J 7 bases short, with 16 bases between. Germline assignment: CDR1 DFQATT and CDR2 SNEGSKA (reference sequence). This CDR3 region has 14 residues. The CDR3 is CSARDLTSEFEQYF. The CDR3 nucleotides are TGCAGTGCTAGAGATCTCACGTCCGAGTTTGAGCAGTACTTC.

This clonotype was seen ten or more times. CDR3 protein: CASSHTSGSATTGELFF. CDR3 nucleotides: TGCGCCAGCAGCCACACTAGCGGGAGCGCGACCACCGGGGAGCTGTTTTTT. The chain couples TRBV5-1 to TRBJ2-2; TRBD2 matches 11 bases. Germline CDR1 SGHRS, CDR2 YFSETQ. This CDR3 region has 17 residues. Germline trimming cut 4 bases from V and 4 bases from J; bases unmatched to any gene: 9.

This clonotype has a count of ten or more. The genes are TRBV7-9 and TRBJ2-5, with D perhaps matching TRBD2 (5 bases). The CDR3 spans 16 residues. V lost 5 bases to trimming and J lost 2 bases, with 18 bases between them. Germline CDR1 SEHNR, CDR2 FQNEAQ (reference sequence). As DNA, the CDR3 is TGTGCCAGCAGCACACGACTACCTAGTCGACAAGAGACCCAGTACTTC. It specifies CASSTRLPSRQETQYF.

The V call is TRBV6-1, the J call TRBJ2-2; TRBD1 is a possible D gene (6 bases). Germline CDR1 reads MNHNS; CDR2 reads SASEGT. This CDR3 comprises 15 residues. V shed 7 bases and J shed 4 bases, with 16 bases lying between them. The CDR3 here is CASTTNWGLTGELFF. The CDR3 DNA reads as TGTGCCAGCACTACAAATTGGGGGCTCACCGGGGAGCTGTTTTTT.

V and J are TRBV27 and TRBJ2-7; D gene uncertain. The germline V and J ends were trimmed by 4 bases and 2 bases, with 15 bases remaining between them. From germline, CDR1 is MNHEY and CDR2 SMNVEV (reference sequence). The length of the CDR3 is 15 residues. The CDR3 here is CASSSSPSFTYEQYF. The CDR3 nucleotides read TGTGCCAGCAGTTCCAGTCCTTCATTCACCTACGAGCAGTACTTC.

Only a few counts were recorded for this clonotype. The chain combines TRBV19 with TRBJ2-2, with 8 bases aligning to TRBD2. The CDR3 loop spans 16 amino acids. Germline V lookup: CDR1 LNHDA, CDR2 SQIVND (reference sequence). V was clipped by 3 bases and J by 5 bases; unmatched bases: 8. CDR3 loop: CASSIIRTSHTGELFF. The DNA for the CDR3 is TGTGCCAGTAGTATTATTCGGACTAGCCATACCGGGGAGCTGTTTTTT.

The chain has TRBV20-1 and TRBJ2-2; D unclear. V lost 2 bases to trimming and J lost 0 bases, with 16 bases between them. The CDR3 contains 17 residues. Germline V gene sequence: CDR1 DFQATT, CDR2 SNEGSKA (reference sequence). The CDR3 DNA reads TGCAGTGCTAGAAATTCTAGGGCATTCGCGAACACCGGGGAGCTGTTTTTT. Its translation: CSARNSRAFANTGELFF.

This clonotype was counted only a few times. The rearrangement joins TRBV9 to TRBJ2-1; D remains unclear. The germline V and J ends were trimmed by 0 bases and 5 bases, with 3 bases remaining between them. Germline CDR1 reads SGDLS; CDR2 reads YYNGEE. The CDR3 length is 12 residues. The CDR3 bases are TGTGCCAGCAGCGTAGTCCACAATGAGCAGTTCTTC. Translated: CASSVVHNEQFF.

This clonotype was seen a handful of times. CDR3 DNA sequence: TGTGCCAGCCACTCAACTAGCGGGAGTCCTGGGGAGCTGTTTTTT. It encodes CASHSTSGSPGELFF. The J gene is TRBJ2-2, the V gene TRBV6-2 or TRBV6-3; 11 bases line up with TRBD2. V shed 8 bases and J 8 bases; nucleotides not matched to a gene: 10. Germline assignment: CDR1 MNHEY and CDR2 SVGEGT. The CDR3 spans 15 residues.

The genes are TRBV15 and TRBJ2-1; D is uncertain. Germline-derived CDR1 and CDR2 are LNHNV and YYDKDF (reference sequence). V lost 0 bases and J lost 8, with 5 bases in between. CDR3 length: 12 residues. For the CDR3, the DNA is TGTGCCACCAGCAGAGACGGATATGAGCAGTTCTTC. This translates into CATSRDGYEQFF. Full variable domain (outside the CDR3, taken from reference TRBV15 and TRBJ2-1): DAMVIQNPRYQVTQFGKPVTLSCSQTLNHNVMYWYQQKSSQAPKLLFHYYDKDFNNEADTPDNFQSRRPNTSFCFLDIRSPGLGDTAMYLCATSRDGYEQFFGPGTRLTVL.

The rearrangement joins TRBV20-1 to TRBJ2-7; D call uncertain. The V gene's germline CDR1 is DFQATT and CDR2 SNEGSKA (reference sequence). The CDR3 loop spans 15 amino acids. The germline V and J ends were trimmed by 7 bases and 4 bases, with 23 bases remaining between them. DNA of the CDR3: TGCAGTGTTCTAATAAACAGTCCCCGTGTGTACGAGCAGTACTTC. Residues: CSVLINSPRVYEQYF.

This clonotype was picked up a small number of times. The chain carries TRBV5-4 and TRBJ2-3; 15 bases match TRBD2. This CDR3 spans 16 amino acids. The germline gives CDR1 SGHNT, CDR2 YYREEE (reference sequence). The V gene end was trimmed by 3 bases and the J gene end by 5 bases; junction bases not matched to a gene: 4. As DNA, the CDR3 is TGTGCCAGCAGCTCGGGACTAGCGGGAGGAATAGATACGCAGTATTTT. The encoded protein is CASSSGLAGGIDTQYF.

Written as DNA, the CDR3 is TGCGCCAGCAGTGACCAGAACACCGGGGAGCTGTTTTTT. This encodes CASSDQNTGELFF. The rearrangement joins TRBV10-1 to TRBJ2-2; D ambiguous. Germline V lookup: CDR1 WNHNN, CDR2 SYGVQD (reference sequence). The CDR3 is made up of 13 amino acids. V dropped 3 bases and J dropped 1 base, with 3 bases sitting between them.

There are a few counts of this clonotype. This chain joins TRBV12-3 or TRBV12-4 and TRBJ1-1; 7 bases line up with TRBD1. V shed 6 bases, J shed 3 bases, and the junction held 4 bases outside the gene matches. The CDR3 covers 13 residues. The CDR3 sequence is CASRGTGDTEAFF. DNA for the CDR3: TGTGCCAGCAGGGGAACAGGGGACACTGAAGCTTTCTTT.

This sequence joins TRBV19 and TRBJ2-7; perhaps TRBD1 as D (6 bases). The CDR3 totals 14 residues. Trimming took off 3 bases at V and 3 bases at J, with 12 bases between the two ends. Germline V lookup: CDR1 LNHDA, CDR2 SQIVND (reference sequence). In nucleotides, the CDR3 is TGTGCCAGTAGTATGTTGGACAGATTCTACGAGCAGTACTTC. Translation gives CASSMLDRFYEQYF.

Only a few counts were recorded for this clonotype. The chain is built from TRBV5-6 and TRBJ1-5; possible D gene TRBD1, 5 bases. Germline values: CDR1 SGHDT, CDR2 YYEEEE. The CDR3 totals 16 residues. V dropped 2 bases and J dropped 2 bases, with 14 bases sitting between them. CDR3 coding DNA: TGTGCCAGCAGCTTAGCGGGGGTTGGCGGCAATCAGCCCCAGCATTTT. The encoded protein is CASSLAGVGGNQPQHF.

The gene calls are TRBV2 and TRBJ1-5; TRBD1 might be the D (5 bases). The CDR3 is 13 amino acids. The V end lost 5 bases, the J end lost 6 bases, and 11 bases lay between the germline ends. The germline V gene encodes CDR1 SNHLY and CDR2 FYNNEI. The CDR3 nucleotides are TGTGCCAGCAGTTCCAGGGAGAGTCAGCCCCAGCATTTT. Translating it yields CASSSRESQPQHF. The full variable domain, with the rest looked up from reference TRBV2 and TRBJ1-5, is EPEVTQTPSHQVTQMGQEVILRCVPISNHLYFYWYRQILGQKVEFLVSFYNNEISEKSEIFDDQFSVERPDGSNFTLKIRSTKLEDSAMYFCASSSRESQPQHFGDGTRLSIL.

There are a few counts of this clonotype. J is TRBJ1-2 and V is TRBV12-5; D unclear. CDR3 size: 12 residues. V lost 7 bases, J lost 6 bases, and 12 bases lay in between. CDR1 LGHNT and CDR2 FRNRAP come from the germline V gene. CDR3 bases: TGTGCTAGTGTCAACTACAGAGATGGCTACACCTTC. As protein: CASVNYRDGYTF.